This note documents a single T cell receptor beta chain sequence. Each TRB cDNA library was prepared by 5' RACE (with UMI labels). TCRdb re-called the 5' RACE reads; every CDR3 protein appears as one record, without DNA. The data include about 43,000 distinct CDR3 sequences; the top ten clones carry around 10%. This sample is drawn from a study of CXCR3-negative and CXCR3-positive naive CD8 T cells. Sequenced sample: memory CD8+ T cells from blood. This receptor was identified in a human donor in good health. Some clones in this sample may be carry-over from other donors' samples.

The chain's CDR3 is CASSLGVLSGGKNEQFF. The chain is built from TRBV11-2 and TRBJ2-1; TCRdb's D call of TRBD2 is untestable without DNA. The CDR3 has 17 residues. The germline V gene has CDR1 SGHAT and CDR2 FQNNGV.